Listed here are 30 T cell receptor beta chains from one sample, sequenced in a study of T cell changes during pregnancy in multiple sclerosis. The data were produced by immunoSEQ multiplex PCR, yet TCRdb's version contains in-frame clones alone and is incomplete. This sample has around 12,000 clones, with about 88% found just once. Sample: CD8+ T cells from peripheral blood mononuclear cells, taken in the second trimester of pregnancy. All receptors derive from a female donor in good health, enrolled as a control in a pregnancy study.

The chain combines TRBV6-5 with TRBJ2-5, with 7 bases fitting TRBD1. CDR1 MNHEY and CDR2 SVGAGI come from the germline V gene. The CDR3 covers 15 residues. Losses at the gene ends were 5 bases for V and 5 bases for J; bases not matched to a gene: 11. CDR3 region: CASSASGQTGETQYF. The CDR3 nucleotides are TGTGCCAGCAGTGCGTCGGGACAGACGGGCGAGACCCAGTACTTC.

The gene calls are TRBV27 and TRBJ1-2; D is unresolved. This CDR3 comprises 11 residues. Trimming shortened V by 8 bases and J by 3 bases, and 7 bases separated the two germline ends. Germline V gene data show CDR1 as MNHEY and CDR2 as SMNVEV (reference sequence). The CDR3 DNA reads as TGTGCCAGCCCTCTTTACTATGGCTACACCTTC. It is translated as CASPLYYGYTF.

The rearrangement uses TRBV18 and TRBJ2-2; 7 nucleotides line up with TRBD2. J was trimmed by 0 bases and V by 6 bases; bases with no gene match: 13. Germline V gene sequence: CDR1 KGHSH, CDR2 LQKENI. The CDR3 runs to 18 residues. CDR3 amino acids: CASSRRTSGAANTGELFF. The CDR3 DNA sequence: TGTGCCAGCTCCCGGCGCACAAGCGGGGCAGCGAACACCGGGGAGCTGTTTTTT. Together with reference TRBV18 and TRBJ2-2, the CDR3 gives the full variable domain: NAGVMQNPRHLVRRRGQEARLRCSPMKGHSHVYWYRQLPEEGLKFMVYLQKENIIDESGMPKERFSAEFPKEGPSILRIQQVVRGDSAAYFCASSRRTSGAANTGELFFGEGSRLTVL.

This chain connects TRBV30 to TRBJ1-2; no clear D. CDR1 and CDR2 (germline): GTSNPN, SVGIG (reference sequence). There are 13 residues in the CDR3. Trimming removed 2 bases from V and 5 bases from J, with 12 bases in between. The CDR3 region has the DNA TGTGCCTGGAGTACCACCACGGGTTATGGCTACACCTTC. Protein sequence: CAWSTTTGYGYTF.

The V gene is TRBV5-4, the J gene TRBJ2-3; 9 nucleotides match TRBD2. Germline V lookup: CDR1 SGHNT, CDR2 YYREEE (reference sequence). The CDR3 is 17 residues long. Trimming at V came to 0 bases and at J to 4 bases, leaving 9 bases not matched to a gene. In DNA, the CDR3 is TGTGCCAGCAGCTTGGCCTTGAGCGGGGGGAGGGCAGATACGCAGTATTTT. Protein product: CASSLALSGGRADTQYF.

Within the sample, this clone is large. The chain combines TRBV19 with TRBJ1-5, with D perhaps matching TRBD1 (6 bases). V was cut by 6 bases and J by 7 bases, with 19 bases left in between. The CDR3 spans 15 residues. In germline, CDR1 is LNHDA, CDR2 SQIVND (reference sequence). CDR3 amino acids: CASSLGGLEGQPQHF. The CDR3 DNA reads TGTGCCAGTAGCCTCGGGGGGCTGGAGGGGCAGCCCCAGCATTTT.

V is TRBV6-1 and J is TRBJ1-1; D gene ambiguous. The CDR3 is 15 residues long. Germline V gene data show CDR1 as MNHNS and CDR2 as SASEGT. Trimming took 4 bases from V and 1 from J, leaving 13 bases between them. DNA for the CDR3: TGTGCCAGCAGTGCAGAAGAGGGAGGGAACACTGAAGCTTTCTTT. Its translation is CASSAEEGGNTEAFF.

J is TRBJ1-4 and V is TRBV6-5; D is perhaps TRBD1 (5 bases). Trimming shortened V by 3 bases and J by 7 bases, and 12 bases separated the two germline ends. This CDR3 is built from 14 residues. The germline gives CDR1 MNHEY, CDR2 SVGAGI. The CDR3 DNA is TGTGCCAGCAGTTATGGGGGGTTCGGTGAAAAACTGTTTTTT. Translating gives CASSYGGFGEKLFF.

The chain recombines TRBV13 with TRBJ2-7, with 8 bases matching TRBD1. Germline V gives CDR1 PRHDT, CDR2 FYEKMQ (reference sequence). The V gene end was trimmed by 5 bases and the J gene end by 3 bases; junction bases not matched to a gene: 6. The CDR3 spans 14 residues. The CDR3 loop is CASSQGGQDYEQYF. The CDR3 nucleotides are TGTGCCAGCAGCCAGGGGGGACAGGACTACGAGCAGTACTTC.

The sample holds a few counts of this clone. V usage is TRBV13 and J usage is TRBJ2-7; TRBD1 agrees at 8 bases. From germline, CDR1 is PRHDT and CDR2 FYEKMQ (reference sequence). The CDR3 covers 12 residues. With V trimmed by 11 bases and J by 3 bases, 6 bases remained unmatched. CDR3: CASGQGFYEQYF. The CDR3 bases are TGTGCCTCAGGACAGGGATTCTACGAGCAGTACTTC. The full variable domain, with the rest looked up from reference TRBV13 and TRBJ2-7, is AAGVIQSPRHLIKEKRETATLKCYPIPRHDTVYWYQQGPGQDPQFLISFYEKMQSDKGSIPDRFSAQQFSDYHSELNMSSLELGDSALYFCASGQGFYEQYFGPGTRLTVT.

This rearrangement joins TRBV9 to TRBJ1-2; 9 nucleotides align to TRBD1. The CDR3 runs 15 residues. The V gene's germline CDR1 is SGDLS and CDR2 YYNGEE. V trimming: 3 bases; J trimming: 4 bases; junction bases outside the gene matches: 7. The CDR3 reads CASSARDRDPYGYTF. CDR3 sequence (DNA): TGTGCCAGCAGCGCAAGGGACAGGGACCCCTATGGCTACACCTTC.

V usage is TRBV2 and J usage is TRBJ2-3; 7 nucleotides line up with TRBD2. Trimming removed 0 bases from V and 1 base from J; junction bases left unmatched: 4. Germline CDR1 reads SNHLY; CDR2 reads FYNNEI. The CDR3 length is 16 residues. The DNA of the CDR3 is TGTGCCAGCAGTGAAGCGCAGGGAGGGGGCACAGATACGCAGTATTTT. Amino acid sequence: CASSEAQGGGTDTQYF.

The V and J genes are TRBV28 and TRBJ2-2; 7 nucleotides align to TRBD2. The V gene's germline CDR1 is MDHEN and CDR2 SYDVKM. J gave up 3 bases and V 6 bases, and 7 bases lay outside the gene matches. This CDR3 is 15 amino acids long. The CDR3 DNA sequence: TGTGCCAGCAGCCATGGGGGGGGTCACACCGGGGAGCTGTTTTTT. It specifies CASSHGGGHTGELFF.

The rearrangement joins TRBV23-1 to TRBJ1-5, with D maybe TRBD1 (6 bases). TRBV23-1 counts as an open reading frame of uncertain function. The CDR3 extends over 16 amino acids. The V end lost 0 bases, the J end lost 2 bases, and 11 bases lay between the germline ends. The CDR3 reads CASSQSGPGGNQPQHF. DNA of the CDR3: TGCGCCAGCAGTCAATCGGGGCCAGGGGGCAATCAGCCCCAGCATTTT.

The DNA for the CDR3 is TGTGCCAGCAGCTTGCTAGCGGGAGATACGCAGTATTTT. Protein: CASSLLAGDTQYF. This sequence joins TRBV5-6 and TRBJ2-3, with TRBD2 matching 8 bases. This CDR3 spans 13 amino acids. Germline CDR1 is SGHDT and CDR2 is YYEEEE. Trimming removed 1 base from V and 5 bases from J; junction bases left unmatched: 0.

This chain connects TRBV6-5 to TRBJ1-5; TRBD1 matches 7 bases. The V and J ends lost 5 bases and 3 bases, in that order; junction bases with no gene match: 1. This CDR3 has 13 residues. Germline loops: CDR1 MNHEY, CDR2 SVGAGI. The CDR3 DNA sequence: TGTGCCAGCAGTGACAGGGTCAATCAGCCCCAGCATTTT. The encoded protein is CASSDRVNQPQHF.

The chain recombines TRBV13 with TRBJ2-7, with 8 bases identical to TRBD2. Losses at the gene ends were 0 bases for V and 4 bases for J; bases not matched to a gene: 5. The V gene's germline CDR1 is PRHDT and CDR2 FYEKMQ (reference sequence). This CDR3 has 15 residues. CDR3 bases: TGTGCCAGCAGCTTAGGCGGGGGGGCCGGGTACGAGCAGTACTTC. Amino acids: CASSLGGGAGYEQYF.

This clone was recorded a few times. V is TRBV15 and J is TRBJ1-1; 8 positions match TRBD1. Germline values: CDR1 LNHNV, CDR2 YYDKDF (reference sequence). CDR3 size: 13 residues. The V gene end was trimmed by 9 bases and the J gene end by 4 bases; junction bases not matched to a gene: 7. The CDR3 bases are TGTGCCACTCAACTCGACAGGGGCACTGAAGCTTTCTTT. Translating it yields CATQLDRGTEAFF.

This chain joins TRBV5-5 and TRBJ1-5; D unclear. The CDR3 has 15 residues. Germline CDR1 is SGHKS and CDR2 is YYEKEE (reference sequence). V was pared by 4 bases and J by 5 bases, with 16 bases between. CDR3 in DNA: TGTGCCAGCAGCCCCGACCGGGGATCTCATCAGCCCCAGCATTTT. Its protein is CASSPDRGSHQPQHF.

J is TRBJ2-1 and V is TRBV7-2; D is perhaps TRBD2 (7 bases). V was cut by 5 bases and J by 6 bases, with 14 bases left in between. The length of the CDR3 is 14 residues. Looked up from germline, CDR1 is SGHTA and CDR2 is FQGNSA. This chain's CDR3 is CASSLIGGGNEQFF. CDR3 nucleotide sequence: TGTGCCAGCAGCCTAATAGGGGGGGGCAATGAGCAGTTCTTC.

The DNA of the CDR3 is TGTGCCAGCAGCCAAGGGGTGGGGCCAGCCAAGTACTTC. Amino acid sequence: CASSQGVGPAKYF. V usage is TRBV14 and J usage is TRBJ2-5, with a tentative D call TRBD1 (5 bases). The ends were cut back, 1 base at V and 12 bases at J, with 15 bases in the middle. The germline V gene has CDR1 SGHDN and CDR2 FVKESK. This CDR3 region has 13 residues.

The V call is TRBV30, the J call TRBJ1-6, with a possible D match to TRBD1 (5 bases). This CDR3 contains 16 residues. V was clipped by 0 bases and J by 10 bases, with 19 bases between them. The V gene's germline CDR1 is GTSNPN and CDR2 SVGIG (reference sequence). The CDR3 nucleotides are TGTGCCTGGAGTGTACTCGGGGGATACTCCGGGTCACCCCTCCACTTT. The encoded protein is CAWSVLGGYSGSPLHF.

The V and J genes are TRBV27 and TRBJ2-3; 8 nucleotides line up with TRBD2. Germline values: CDR1 MNHEY, CDR2 SMNVEV (reference sequence). The CDR3 runs to 16 residues. With 5 bases clipped from V and 2 bases from J, the junction kept 9 bases outside the gene matches. CDR3 coding DNA: TGTGCCAGCAGTGTACTAGCGGTGCCGCCCACAGATACGCAGTATTTT. Translating gives CASSVLAVPPTDTQYF.

The rearrangement joins TRBV19 to TRBJ1-4; 9 nucleotides line up with TRBD1. Germline-derived CDR1 and CDR2 are LNHDA and SQIVND (reference sequence). The J segment lost 12 bases and the V segment lost 5 bases, leaving 4 bases of the junction unmatched. The CDR3 has 12 residues. CDR3 sequence (DNA): TGTGCCAGTAGTTTCTGGACAGGGGAACTGTTTTTT. Protein product: CASSFWTGELFF.

The chain joins TRBV6-1 to TRBJ2-2, with TRBD1 matching over 7 bases. V was pared by 7 bases and J by 6 bases, with 11 bases of the junction left unmatched. Germline-derived CDR1 and CDR2 are MNHNS and SASEGT. The CDR3 length is 15 residues. The CDR3 DNA reads as TGTGCCAGCACCTTCGAGTCTACAGGGGCCGGGGAGCTGTTTTTT. Translated: CASTFESTGAGELFF.

A single count supports this clone. V is TRBV5-4 and J is TRBJ1-2; D perhaps matches TRBD1 (6 bases). Trimming removed 5 bases from V and 6 bases from J, with 20 bases in between. The germline CDR1 and CDR2 sequences are SGHNT and YYREEE (reference sequence). The CDR3 extends over 15 amino acids. CDR3 residues: CASSLTTDRSNGYTF. The DNA of the CDR3 is TGTGCCAGCAGTTTGACTACGGACAGATCGAATGGCTACACCTTC.

The chain carries TRBV6-5 and TRBJ1-1; a weak D match, TRBD1 (5 bases). CDR1 MNHEY and CDR2 SVGAGI come from the germline V gene. The V end lost 6 bases, the J end lost 1 base, and 9 bases lay between the germline ends. This CDR3 is built from 13 residues. The CDR3 region has the DNA TGTGCCAGCAGGGTAGGGGAGAACACTGAAGCTTTCTTT. Protein product: CASRVGENTEAFF.

The gene calls are TRBV2 and TRBJ2-1; unclear D gene. This CDR3 is built from 12 residues. V shed 7 bases and J shed 6 bases, with 10 bases lying between them. Germline V gives CDR1 SNHLY, CDR2 FYNNEI. CDR3 in DNA: TGTGCCAGCATTGGAGTGGGCAATGAGCAGTTCTTC. Its protein is CASIGVGNEQFF.

The genes are TRBV15 and TRBJ1-1; no reliable D call. The CDR3 sequence is 15 residues long. V lost 0 bases to trimming and J lost 4 bases, with 12 bases between them. The V gene's germline CDR1 is LNHNV and CDR2 YYDKDF (reference sequence). As DNA, the CDR3 is TGTGCCACCAGCAGAGATAGAGGTGTTGGCACTGAAGCTTTCTTT. It specifies CATSRDRGVGTEAFF.

The rearrangement links TRBV19 to TRBJ1-1; D gene ambiguous. The CDR3 extends over 15 amino acids. With 2 bases removed from V and 5 bases from J, the gap between germline ends came to 15 bases. Germline V CDR1 and CDR2: LNHDA, SQIVND (reference sequence). The CDR3 DNA reads TGTGCCAGTAGTATATCTCTCGCCCCGGGGACTGAAGCTTTCTTT. It is translated as CASSISLAPGTEAFF.